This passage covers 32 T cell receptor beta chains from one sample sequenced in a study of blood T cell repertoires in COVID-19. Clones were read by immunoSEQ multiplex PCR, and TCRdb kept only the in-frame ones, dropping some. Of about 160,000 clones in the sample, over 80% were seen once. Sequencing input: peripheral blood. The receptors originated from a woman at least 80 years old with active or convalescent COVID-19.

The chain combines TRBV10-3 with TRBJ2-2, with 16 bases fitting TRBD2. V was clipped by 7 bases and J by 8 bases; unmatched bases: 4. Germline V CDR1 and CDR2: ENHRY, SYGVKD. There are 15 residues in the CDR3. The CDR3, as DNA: TGTGCCATCACCGGGACTAGCGGGGGGGCTGGGGAGCTGTTTTTT. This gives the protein CAITGTSGGAGELFF.

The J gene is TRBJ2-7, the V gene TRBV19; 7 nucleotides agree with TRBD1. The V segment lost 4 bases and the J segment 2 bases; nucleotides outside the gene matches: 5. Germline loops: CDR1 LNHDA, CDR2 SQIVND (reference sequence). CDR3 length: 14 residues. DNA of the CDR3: TGTGCCAGTAGTAGGTCCGGGACAGCCTACGAGCAGTACTTC. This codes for CASSRSGTAYEQYF.

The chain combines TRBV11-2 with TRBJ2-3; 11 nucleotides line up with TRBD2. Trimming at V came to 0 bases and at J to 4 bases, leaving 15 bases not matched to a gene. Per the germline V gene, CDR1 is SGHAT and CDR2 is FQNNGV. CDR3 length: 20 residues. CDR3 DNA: TGTGCCAGCAGCTTAGAATCTAGCGGGGGGCCTCTCGTCCGTTCAGATACGCAGTATTTT. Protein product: CASSLESSGGPLVRSDTQYF.

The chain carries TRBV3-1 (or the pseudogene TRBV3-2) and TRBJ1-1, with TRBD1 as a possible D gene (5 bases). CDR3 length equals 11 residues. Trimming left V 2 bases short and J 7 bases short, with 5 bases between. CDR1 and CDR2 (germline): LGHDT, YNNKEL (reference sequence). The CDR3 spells CASSQRGEAFF. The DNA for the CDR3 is TGTGCCAGCAGCCAAAGGGGTGAAGCTTTCTTT.

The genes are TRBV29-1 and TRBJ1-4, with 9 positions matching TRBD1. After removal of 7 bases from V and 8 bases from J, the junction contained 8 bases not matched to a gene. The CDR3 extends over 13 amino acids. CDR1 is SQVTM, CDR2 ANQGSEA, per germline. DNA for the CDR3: TGCAGCGGCGGGACAGGGTCAGGCGAAAAACTGTTTTTT. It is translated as CSGGTGSGEKLFF.

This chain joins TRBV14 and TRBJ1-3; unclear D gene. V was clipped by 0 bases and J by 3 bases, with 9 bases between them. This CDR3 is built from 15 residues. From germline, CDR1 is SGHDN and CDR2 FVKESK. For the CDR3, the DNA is TGTGCCAGCAGCCAAGACCCGGGGAGTGGAAACACCATATATTTT. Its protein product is CASSQDPGSGNTIYF.

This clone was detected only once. The CDR3 DNA follows: TGTGCCAGCAGTTACTCAGGGGTGGCTGGTGGCTACACCTTC. It codes for CASSYSGVAGGYTF. The chain links TRBV6-5 to TRBJ1-2; D perhaps matches TRBD1 (5 bases). The CDR3 covers 14 residues. V dropped 0 bases and J dropped 7 bases, with 12 bases sitting between them. Germline assignment: CDR1 MNHEY and CDR2 SVGAGI.

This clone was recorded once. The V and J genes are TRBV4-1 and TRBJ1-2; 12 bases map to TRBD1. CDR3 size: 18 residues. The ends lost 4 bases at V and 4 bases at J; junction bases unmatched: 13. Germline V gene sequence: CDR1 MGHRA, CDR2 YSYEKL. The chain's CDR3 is CASSRQVPGQGASYGYTF. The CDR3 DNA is TGCGCCAGCAGCCGACAAGTCCCGGGACAGGGGGCCAGCTATGGCTACACCTTC.

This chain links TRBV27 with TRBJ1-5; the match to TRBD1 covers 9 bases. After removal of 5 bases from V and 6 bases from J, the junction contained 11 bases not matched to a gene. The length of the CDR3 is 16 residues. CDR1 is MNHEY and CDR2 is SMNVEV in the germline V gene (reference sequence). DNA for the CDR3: TGTGCCAGCAGTCCGGGACAGGGTGGAACGAGTCAGCCCCAGCATTTT. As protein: CASSPGQGGTSQPQHF.

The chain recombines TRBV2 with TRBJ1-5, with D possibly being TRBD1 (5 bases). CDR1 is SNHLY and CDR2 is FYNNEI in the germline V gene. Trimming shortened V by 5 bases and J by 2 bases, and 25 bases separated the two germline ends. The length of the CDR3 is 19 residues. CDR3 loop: CASSPLPWSRDGGNQPQHF. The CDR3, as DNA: TGTGCCAGCAGTCCATTACCCTGGAGCAGGGATGGGGGCAATCAGCCCCAGCATTTT.

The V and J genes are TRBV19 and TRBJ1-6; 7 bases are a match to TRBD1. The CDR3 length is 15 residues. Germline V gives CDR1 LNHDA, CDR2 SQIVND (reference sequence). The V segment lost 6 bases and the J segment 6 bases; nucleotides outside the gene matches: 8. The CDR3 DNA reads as TGTGCCAGTAGCCGGGACAGAAACATTAATTCACCCCTCCACTTT. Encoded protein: CASSRDRNINSPLHF.

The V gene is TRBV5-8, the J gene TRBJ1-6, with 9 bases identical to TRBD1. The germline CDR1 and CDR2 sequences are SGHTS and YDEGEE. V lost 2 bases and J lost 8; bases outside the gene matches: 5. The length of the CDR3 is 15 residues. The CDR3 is CASSFTGGGHSPLHF. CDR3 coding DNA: TGTGCCAGCAGCTTTACAGGGGGCGGGCATTCACCCCTCCACTTT.

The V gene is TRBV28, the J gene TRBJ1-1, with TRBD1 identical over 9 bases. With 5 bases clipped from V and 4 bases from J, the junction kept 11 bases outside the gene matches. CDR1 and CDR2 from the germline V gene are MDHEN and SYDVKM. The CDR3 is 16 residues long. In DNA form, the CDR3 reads TGTGCCAGCAGTACTACAGGGGGCAGGGGAGGCACTGAAGCTTTCTTT. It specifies CASSTTGGRGGTEAFF.

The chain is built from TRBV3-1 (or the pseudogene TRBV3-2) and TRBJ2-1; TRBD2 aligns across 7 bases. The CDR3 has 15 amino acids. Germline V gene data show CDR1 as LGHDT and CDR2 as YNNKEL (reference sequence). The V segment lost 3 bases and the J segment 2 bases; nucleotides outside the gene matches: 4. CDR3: CASSQGRGTYNEQFF. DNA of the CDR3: TGTGCCAGCAGCCAGGGGAGGGGAACCTACAATGAGCAGTTCTTC.

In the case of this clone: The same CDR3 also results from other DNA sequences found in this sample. In DNA, the CDR3 is TGTGCCAGTAGTATAGTTGGGGCCCAGCCCCAGCATTTT. Amino acids: CASSIVGAQPQHF. The chain couples TRBV19 to TRBJ1-5; tentative D call: TRBD1 (5 bases). There are 13 residues in the CDR3. The germline gives CDR1 LNHDA, CDR2 SQIVND (reference sequence). Trimming cost V 1 base and J 7 bases, with 8 bases left between them.

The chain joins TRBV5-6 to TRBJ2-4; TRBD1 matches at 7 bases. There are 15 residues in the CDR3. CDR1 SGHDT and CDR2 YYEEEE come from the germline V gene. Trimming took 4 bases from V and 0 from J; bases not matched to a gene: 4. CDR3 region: CASSGQDVAKNIQYF. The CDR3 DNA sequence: TGTGCCAGCAGCGGACAGGATGTAGCCAAAAACATTCAGTACTTC.

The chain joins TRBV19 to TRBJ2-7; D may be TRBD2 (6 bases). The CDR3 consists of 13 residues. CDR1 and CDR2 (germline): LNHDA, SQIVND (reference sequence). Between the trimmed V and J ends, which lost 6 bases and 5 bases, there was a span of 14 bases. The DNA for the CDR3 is TGTGCCAGTAGCACAGGATGGAGGGACGAGCAGTACTTC. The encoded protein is CASSTGWRDEQYF.

CDR3 DNA: TGTGCCATCAGTTCTTTAGACAGTCCCGGGGAGCTGTTTTTT. This sequence encodes CAISSLDSPGELFF. The chain joins TRBV10-3 to TRBJ2-2, with D perhaps matching TRBD1 (5 bases). Germline CDR1 is ENHRY and CDR2 is SYGVKD. There are 14 residues in the CDR3. V lost 5 bases to trimming and J lost 6 bases, with 13 bases between them.

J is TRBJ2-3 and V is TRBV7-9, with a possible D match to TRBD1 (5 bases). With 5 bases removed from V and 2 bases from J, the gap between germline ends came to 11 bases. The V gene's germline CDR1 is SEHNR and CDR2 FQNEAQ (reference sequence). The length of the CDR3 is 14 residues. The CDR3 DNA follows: TGTGCCAGCAGCCCACTCAGGGACACAGATACGCAGTATTTT. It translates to CASSPLRDTDTQYF.

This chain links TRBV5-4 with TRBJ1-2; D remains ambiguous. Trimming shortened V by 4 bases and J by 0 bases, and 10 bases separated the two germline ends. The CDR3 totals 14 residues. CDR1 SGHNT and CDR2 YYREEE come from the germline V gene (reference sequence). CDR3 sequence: CASSPEATNYGYTF. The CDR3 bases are TGTGCCAGCAGCCCGGAGGCAACTAACTATGGCTACACCTTC.

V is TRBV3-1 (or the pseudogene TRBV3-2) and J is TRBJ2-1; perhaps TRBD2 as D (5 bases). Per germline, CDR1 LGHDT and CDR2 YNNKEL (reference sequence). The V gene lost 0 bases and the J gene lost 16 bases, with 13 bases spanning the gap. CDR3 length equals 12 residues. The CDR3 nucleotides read TGTGCCAGCAGCCAAGATTGCGGGTGGGAATTCTTC. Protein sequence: CASSQDCGWEFF.

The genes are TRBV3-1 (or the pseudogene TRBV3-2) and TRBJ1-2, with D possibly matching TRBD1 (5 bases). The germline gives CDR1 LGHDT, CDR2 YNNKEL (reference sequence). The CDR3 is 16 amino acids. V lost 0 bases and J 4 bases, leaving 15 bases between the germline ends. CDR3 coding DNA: TGTGCCAGCAGCCAAGATCAGATACGGGGGATCTATGGCTACACCTTC. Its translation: CASSQDQIRGIYGYTF.

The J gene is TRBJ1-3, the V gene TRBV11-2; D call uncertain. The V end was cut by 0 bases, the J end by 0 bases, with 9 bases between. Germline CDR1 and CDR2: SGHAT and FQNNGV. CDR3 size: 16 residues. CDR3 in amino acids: CASSLDIRSSGNTIYF. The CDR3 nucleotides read TGTGCCAGCAGCTTAGATATCCGGAGCTCTGGAAACACCATATATTTT.

The CDR3 DNA reads TGTGCCAGCAGCCCCCGGGACAGCACTAGCACAGATACGCAGTATTTT. This codes for CASSPRDSTSTDTQYF. The chain carries TRBV9 and TRBJ2-3; 7 bases match TRBD1. V shed 4 bases and J 0 bases; nucleotides not matched to a gene: 8. Per germline, CDR1 SGDLS and CDR2 YYNGEE. The length of the CDR3 is 16 residues.

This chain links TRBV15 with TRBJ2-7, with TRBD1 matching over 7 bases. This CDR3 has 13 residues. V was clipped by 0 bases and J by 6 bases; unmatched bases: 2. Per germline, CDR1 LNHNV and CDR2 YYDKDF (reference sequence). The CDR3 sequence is CATSREGGGEQYF. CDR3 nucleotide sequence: TGTGCCACCAGCAGAGAAGGGGGCGGCGAGCAGTACTTC.

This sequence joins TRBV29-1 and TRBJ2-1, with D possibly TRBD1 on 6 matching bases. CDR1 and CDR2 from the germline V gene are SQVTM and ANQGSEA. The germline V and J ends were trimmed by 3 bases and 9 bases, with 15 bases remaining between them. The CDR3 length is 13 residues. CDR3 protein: CSVDLTGKAEQFF. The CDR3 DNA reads TGCAGCGTTGACCTAACAGGGAAGGCTGAGCAGTTCTTC.

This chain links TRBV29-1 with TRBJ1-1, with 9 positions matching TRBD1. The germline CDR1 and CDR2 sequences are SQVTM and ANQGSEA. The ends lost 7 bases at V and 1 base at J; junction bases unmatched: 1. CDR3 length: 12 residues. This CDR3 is CSGGQGNTEAFF. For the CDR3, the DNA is TGCAGCGGGGGACAGGGGAACACTGAAGCTTTCTTT. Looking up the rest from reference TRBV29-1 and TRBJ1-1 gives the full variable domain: SAVISQKPSRDICQRGTSLTIQCQVDSQVTMMFWYRQQPGQSLTLIATANQGSEATYESGFVIDKFPISRPNLTFSTLTVSNMSPEDSSIYLCSGGQGNTEAFFGQGTRLTVV.

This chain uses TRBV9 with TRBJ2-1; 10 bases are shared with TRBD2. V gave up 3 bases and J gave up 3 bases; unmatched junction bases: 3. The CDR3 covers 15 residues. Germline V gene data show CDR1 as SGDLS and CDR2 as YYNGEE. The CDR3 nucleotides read TGTGCCAGCAGCGAAATAGCGGGGGGCTACAATGAGCAGTTCTTC. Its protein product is CASSEIAGGYNEQFF. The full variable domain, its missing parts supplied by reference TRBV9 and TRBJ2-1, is DSGVTQTPKHLITATGQRVTLRCSPRSGDLSVYWYQQSLDQGLQFLIQYYNGEERAKGNILERFSAQQFPDLHSELNLSSLELGDSALYFCASSEIAGGYNEQFFGPGTRLTVL.

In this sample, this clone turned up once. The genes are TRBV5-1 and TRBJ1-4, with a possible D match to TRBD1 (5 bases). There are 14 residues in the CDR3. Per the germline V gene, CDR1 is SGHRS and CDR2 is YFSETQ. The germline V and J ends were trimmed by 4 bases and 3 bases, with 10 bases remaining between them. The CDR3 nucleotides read TGCGCCAGCAGCATTCAGGGATCTAATGAAAAACTGTTTTTT. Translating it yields CASSIQGSNEKLFF.

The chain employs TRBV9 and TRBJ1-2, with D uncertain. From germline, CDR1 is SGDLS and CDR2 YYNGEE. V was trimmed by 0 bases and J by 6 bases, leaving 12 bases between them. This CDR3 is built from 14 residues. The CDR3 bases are TGTGCCAGCAGCGTAGGGGAGGCTTTCCATGGCTACACCTTC. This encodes CASSVGEAFHGYTF.

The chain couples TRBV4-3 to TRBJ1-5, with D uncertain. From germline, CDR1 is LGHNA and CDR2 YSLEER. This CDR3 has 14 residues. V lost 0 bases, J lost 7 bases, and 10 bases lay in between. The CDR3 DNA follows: TGCGCCAGCAGCCAAGAGAGAGGCTCCCAGCCCCAGCATTTT. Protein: CASSQERGSQPQHF.

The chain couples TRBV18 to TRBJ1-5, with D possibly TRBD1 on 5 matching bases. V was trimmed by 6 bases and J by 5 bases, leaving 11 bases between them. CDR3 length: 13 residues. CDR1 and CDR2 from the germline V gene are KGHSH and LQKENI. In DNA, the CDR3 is TGTGCCAGCTCCCCGGGGGGGGATCAGCCCCAGCATTTT. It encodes CASSPGGDQPQHF.